This TCR beta chain derives from a study of CD8 T cells in Susac syndrome. Random hexamers were used to reverse transcribe roughly 0.5 to 1 ug of RNA. TCRdb processed the immunoSEQ multiplex PCR reads anew with MiXCR; each CDR3 protein has one entry. The sample includes hundreds of thousands of distinct CDR3 sequences, 95% of them seen just once. CDR1 is SEHNR and CDR2 is FQNEAQ in the germline V gene (reference sequence). Trimming shortened V by 7 bases and J by 5 bases, and 17 bases separated the two germline ends. The CDR3 contains 14 residues. Treatment-naive patients with stable or active relapsing-remitting disease were the multiple sclerosis controls.

This receptor was taken from a human donor with multiple sclerosis. This sequence joins TRBV7-9 and TRBJ2-5; tentative D call: TRBD2 (6 bases). The source material was CD4+ T cells from PBMCs. In DNA form, the CDR3 reads TGTGCCAGCACCCCTAAGACTAGTAGGGAGACCCAGTACTTC. The encoded protein is CASTPKTSRETQYF.